The rows below give T cell receptor beta chains drawn from one sample of a study of blood T cell repertoires in COVID-19. Some clones are missing from TCRdb's copy, which holds only in-frame ones; the method was immunoSEQ multiplex PCR. Of 270,000 or so clones listed, roughly 83% are singletons. Source material: peripheral blood. The receptors stem from a human donor with COVID-19, enrolled during active disease. The donor label of this sample is uncertain. CDR3s include the opening cysteine and the closing phenylalanine or tryptophan.

V	J	CDR3
TRBV27	TRBJ2-7	CASSSRQAFVSSYEQYF
TRBV5-8	TRBJ1-2	CASSFNLRTGGNYGYTF
TRBV25-1	TRBJ2-5	CASSTRSTGSGQETQYF
TRBV3-1/TRBV3-2	TRBJ1-4	CASSQVGEVFF
TRBV12-5	TRBJ2-1	CASGLGQVEGSDEQFF
TRBV6-2/TRBV6-3	TRBJ2-7	CASSGLAGYYEQYF
TRBV10-2	TRBJ2-3	CASTSGTGLDTQYF
TRBV4-3	TRBJ1-5	CASSQDHTVLGQPQHF
TRBV24-1	TRBJ1-4	CATSGKPGQTNEKLFF
TRBV5-4	TRBJ2-3	CASSLGRAGADTQYF
TRBV5-8	TRBJ2-7	CASSLATGVSYEQYF
TRBV6-1	TRBJ1-2	CASSEGVIFRVYGYTF
TRBV5-5	TRBJ1-1	CASSLRDIPEAFF
TRBV9	TRBJ2-7	CASSVGSRDEQYF
TRBV24-1	TRBJ1-2	CATSDRQGALTGGYTF
TRBV5-5	TRBJ2-3	CASSLSSGRAIDTQYF
TRBV5-6	TRBJ1-2	CASSLVGAEGYTF
TRBV6-5	TRBJ1-4	CASTIDRDEKLFF
TRBV12-5	TRBJ2-1	CASADTDIRRYNEQFF
TRBV28	TRBJ2-7	CASSLPNTGKQYF
TRBV2	TRBJ1-2	CASSIRTGKYGYTF
TRBV30	TRBJ1-2	CAWVRTGVNGYTF
TRBV6-5	TRBJ1-2	CASSFNGQESDGYTF
TRBV19	TRBJ1-1	CASAKQTAGTEAFF
TRBV24-1	TRBJ2-1	CATSDGTSGRPSNEQFF
TRBV19	TRBJ1-1	CASSMGGQWNTEAFF
TRBV5-1	TRBJ2-5	CASSTRTSAQETQYF
TRBV6-5	TRBJ2-7	CASSFDRSSYEQYF
TRBV6-4	TRBJ2-3	CASSVRLAVTDTQYF
TRBV7-8	TRBJ2-1	CASSSQGLAENEQFF
TRBV5-1	TRBJ2-7	CASNSGTGEGEQYF
TRBV5-5	TRBJ2-1	CASSSPGLAITEQFF
TRBV6-6	TRBJ1-1	CATREARVNTEAFF